The next 12 T cell receptor beta chains were all read from a single sample in a study of beta chain features in type 1 diabetes. Study-level findings and limits: Moderately but significantly shorter TCRB CDR3s were found in Type 1 diabetes patients in all four CD4+ subsets.

Since all of the isolated RNA was reverse transcribed, expressed TCRB transcripts were what got sequenced. Repertoires were generated with immunoSEQ multiplex PCR, while TCRdb's copy carries only in-frame clones and drops some. The table lists 300,000 or so clones, roughly 13% of them singletons, with 0.017% in the top ten. Their target antigens are unknown. The sequencing sample was made of naive CD4+ T cells from blood. All receptors come from a man aged 25 to 40 with type 1 diabetes.

This clone occurred a few times. The rearrangement links TRBV7-9 to TRBJ2-7, with no clear D. V lost 0 bases and J 2 bases, leaving 5 bases between the germline ends. This CDR3 has 13 amino acids. The germline gives CDR1 SEHNR, CDR2 FQNEAQ (reference sequence). The CDR3 DNA follows: TGTGCCAGCAGCTTAGCCGGTACCTACGAGCAGTACTTC. Its translation: CASSLAGTYEQYF.

A few counts support this clone. V and J are TRBV5-1 and TRBJ2-7; D is perhaps TRBD1 (6 bases). Germline CDR1 reads SGHRS; CDR2 reads YFSETQ. CDR3 size: 15 residues. The germline V and J ends were trimmed by 3 bases and 5 bases, with 18 bases remaining between them. The CDR3 bases are TGCGCCAGCAGCTACTCAGGGGTACTACCCGACGAGCAGTACTTC. The encoded protein is CASSYSGVLPDEQYF.

This clone turned up a few times. The chain recombines TRBV7-9 with TRBJ2-7; weak D call: TRBD2 (6 bases). CDR3 length: 13 residues. V was pared by 11 bases and J by 2 bases, with 16 bases between. Germline values: CDR1 SEHNR, CDR2 FQNEAQ (reference sequence). CDR3 DNA: TGTGCCGGCGGGGCGGCATCTACCTACGAGCAGTACTTC. Its protein product is CAGGAASTYEQYF.

This clone was found a few times. The chain joins TRBV7-9 to TRBJ1-1; D gene unclear. CDR1 and CDR2 from the germline V gene are SEHNR and FQNEAQ (reference sequence). CDR3 length: 13 amino acids. With 3 bases removed from V and 3 bases from J, the gap between germline ends came to 8 bases. The CDR3 DNA reads TGTGCCAGCAGCTTCCATAGTGACACTGAAGCTTTCTTT. As protein: CASSFHSDTEAFF.

In this sample, this clone turned up a few times. This chain connects TRBV18 to TRBJ1-1, with 9 bases matching TRBD1. V shed 6 bases and J 5 bases; nucleotides not matched to a gene: 7. Germline-derived CDR1 and CDR2 are KGHSH and LQKENI. This CDR3 contains 14 residues. In nucleotides, the CDR3 is TGTGCCAGCTCGACACAGGGGGCGCGGACTGAAGCTTTCTTT. Amino acid sequence: CASSTQGARTEAFF. Full variable domain (rest looked up from reference TRBV18 and TRBJ1-1): NAGVMQNPRHLVRRRGQEARLRCSPMKGHSHVYWYRQLPEEGLKFMVYLQKENIIDESGMPKERFSAEFPKEGPSILRIQQVVRGDSAAYFCASSTQGARTEAFFGQGTRLTVV.

This chain joins TRBV11-2 and TRBJ1-2, with a possible D match to TRBD1 (6 bases). The CDR3 runs to 14 residues. Germline CDR1 and CDR2: SGHAT and FQNNGV. The V end lost 0 bases, the J end lost 4 bases, and 9 bases lay between the germline ends. The CDR3: CASSLDEGGYGYTF. CDR3 sequence (DNA): TGTGCCAGCAGCTTAGACGAAGGGGGCTATGGCTACACCTTC.

The J gene is TRBJ2-7, the V gene TRBV28, with 9 positions matching TRBD1. Trimming took 7 bases from V and 6 from J; bases not matched to a gene: 13. The CDR3 sequence is 15 residues long. Germline V gives CDR1 MDHEN, CDR2 SYDVKM. The CDR3 protein is CASIPGGQGKSEQYF. DNA for the CDR3: TGTGCCAGCATCCCTGGGGGACAGGGCAAAAGCGAGCAGTACTTC.

The chain recombines TRBV4-3 with TRBJ2-2; 9 bases match TRBD1. Germline assignment: CDR1 LGHNA and CDR2 YSLEER. The CDR3 is 16 amino acids. Unmatched junction bases numbered 13, after V lost 4 bases and J lost 10 bases. The CDR3 loop reads CASSPYPGQGMKELFF. CDR3 in DNA: TGCGCCAGCAGCCCTTACCCGGGACAGGGAATGAAGGAGCTGTTTTTT.

This clone was picked up a small number of times. V gene TRBV7-2 combines with J gene TRBJ1-2, with 11 bases that match TRBD1. The CDR3 sequence is 15 residues long. Unmatched junction bases numbered 10, after V lost 5 bases and J lost 8 bases. CDR1 is SGHTA and CDR2 is FQGNSA in the germline V gene. CDR3 coding DNA: TGTGCCAGCAGCCAGGGACAGGGGGGCCGTTTGGGCTACACCTTC. This translates into CASSQGQGGRLGYTF.

This sequence joins TRBV19 and TRBJ1-1; D uncertain. The length of the CDR3 is 15 residues. V lost 8 bases and J 0 bases, leaving 16 bases between the germline ends. Germline loops: CDR1 LNHDA, CDR2 SQIVND (reference sequence). CDR3: CASSLQGGMNTEAFF. As DNA, the CDR3 is TGTGCCAGTTCCCTACAAGGAGGGATGAACACTGAAGCTTTCTTT.

This chain joins TRBV5-1 and TRBJ2-7; 8 nucleotides agree with TRBD1. V was pared by 1 base and J by 5 bases, with 14 bases of the junction left unmatched. The CDR3 has 17 residues. CDR1 is SGHRS, CDR2 YFSETQ, per germline. CDR3 protein: CASSLLPGGSSIDEQYF. The CDR3 DNA sequence: TGCGCCAGCAGCTTGCTGCCAGGGGGCTCTAGTATCGACGAGCAGTACTTC.

This clone was detected a few times. The genes are TRBV2 and TRBJ2-1; 10 bases agree with TRBD1. The CDR3 consists of 14 residues. Germline V CDR1 and CDR2: SNHLY, FYNNEI. The junction had 1 base not matched to a gene; V was cut back by 7 bases and J by 1 base. CDR3 protein: CASKGQGSYNEQFF. The CDR3 nucleotides read TGTGCCAGCAAGGGACAGGGGTCCTACAATGAGCAGTTCTTC.